This T cell receptor beta chain was obtained from a study of T cells expressing NK-cell markers. Study summary: Underlying the TCR beta repertoires were sorted CD3+CD56+NKG2C+, CD3+CD56+NKG2C- and CD3+CD56-NKG2C+ T cells. Out of eight donors sequenced, seven tested HCMV-seropositive and the remaining one seronegative. Study-level points and caveats: Several donors likewise had their CD3+CD56-NKG2C+ fraction led by these clonotypes. Specificity for HCMV among expanded NKG2C+ T cell clones was not established.

For this clonotype: No antigen is known for it.

After re-calling the 5' RACE reads, TCRdb lists one entry per CDR3 protein, DNA absent. This table lists approximately 15,000 distinct CDR3 sequences. The CDR3 sequence is 18 residues long. CDR1 is DFQATT and CDR2 is SNEGSKA in the germline V gene (reference sequence). The J gene is TRBJ2-6, the V gene TRBV20-1; as DNA is missing, the TRBD1 call by TCRdb cannot be tested. The source of this sequence is a man aged 18-70 years in good health. Sequenced sample: blood T cells: a sorted CD56 or NKG2C T cell subset, CD4+ or CD8+ T cells, or bulk PBMC T cells (not recorded which). The chain's CDR3 is CSAGRGGRFNSGANVLTF.